This T cell receptor (beta chain) was observed in a study of radiation and T cells in renal cell carcinoma. Study as a whole: Nephrectomy followed 15 Gy stereotactic body radiation by 4 weeks.

Only in-frame clones appear in the TCRdb table, and some are missing; sequencing was by immunoSEQ multiplex PCR. Altogether about 150,000 clones are present, approximately 86% being singletons, with the ten largest covering approximately 12%. The germline gives CDR1 SGHNT, CDR2 YYREEE (reference sequence). Trimming pared 4 bases from V and 7 bases from J, leaving 11 bases between. The CDR3 totals 13 residues. With regard to this clone: Its antigen is as yet unknown.

The time point: blood 2 weeks post-SBRT. Treatment denoted: 15 Gy SBRT to primary tumor, nephrectomy 4 weeks later. Radiation-treated patients gave blood at baseline, week 2 and week 4. Study results and caveats: In blood, top tumor clones expanded by 2 weeks, shrinking by 4. No pretreatment tumor biopsies were available for baseline clonotypes.

The input for sequencing was blood, taken from a patient whose treatment included radiotherapy and nephrectomy. This chain connects TRBV5-4 to TRBJ1-4, with D perhaps matching TRBD1 (6 bases). The TCR sequence derives from a woman in her fifties or sixties with renal cell carcinoma. The CDR3 protein is CASSQGWGEKLFF. The CDR3 DNA reads as TGTGCCAGCAGCCAGGGGTGGGGTGAAAAACTGTTTTTT.